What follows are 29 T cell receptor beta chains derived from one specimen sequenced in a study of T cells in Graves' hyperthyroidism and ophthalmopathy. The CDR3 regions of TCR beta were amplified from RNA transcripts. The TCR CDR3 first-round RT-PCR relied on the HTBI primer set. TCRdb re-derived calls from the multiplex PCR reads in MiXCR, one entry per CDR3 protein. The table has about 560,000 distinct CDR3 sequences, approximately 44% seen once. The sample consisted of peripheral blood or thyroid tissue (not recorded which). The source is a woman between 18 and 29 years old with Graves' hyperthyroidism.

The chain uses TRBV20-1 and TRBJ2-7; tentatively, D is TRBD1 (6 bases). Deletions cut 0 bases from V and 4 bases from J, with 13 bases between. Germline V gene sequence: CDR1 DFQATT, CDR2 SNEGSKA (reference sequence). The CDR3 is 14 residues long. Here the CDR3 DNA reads TGCAGTGCTAGAGATACGGGACATGGTTACGAGCAGTACTTC. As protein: CSARDTGHGYEQYF.

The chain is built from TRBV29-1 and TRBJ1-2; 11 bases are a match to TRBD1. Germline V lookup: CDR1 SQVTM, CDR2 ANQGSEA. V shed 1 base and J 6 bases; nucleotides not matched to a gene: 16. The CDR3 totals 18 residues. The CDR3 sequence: CSVEVVWDRGSGFHGYTF. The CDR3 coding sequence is TGCAGCGTTGAAGTCGTCTGGGACAGGGGGTCAGGGTTCCATGGCTACACCTTC.

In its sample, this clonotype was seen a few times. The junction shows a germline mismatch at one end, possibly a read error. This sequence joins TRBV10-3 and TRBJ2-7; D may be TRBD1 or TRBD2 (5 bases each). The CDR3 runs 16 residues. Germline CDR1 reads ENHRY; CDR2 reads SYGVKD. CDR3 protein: CASSYLGPLVGNEQYF. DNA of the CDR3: TGTGCCAGCAGTTATTTGGGACCGCTCGTGGGGAACGAGCAGTACTTC.

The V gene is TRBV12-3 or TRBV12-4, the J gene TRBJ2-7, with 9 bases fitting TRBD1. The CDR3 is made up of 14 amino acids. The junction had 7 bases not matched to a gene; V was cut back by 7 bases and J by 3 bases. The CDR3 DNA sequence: TGTGCCAGCACCCCCCGGGACAGGGTCTACGAGCAGTACTTC. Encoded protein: CASTPRDRVYEQYF.

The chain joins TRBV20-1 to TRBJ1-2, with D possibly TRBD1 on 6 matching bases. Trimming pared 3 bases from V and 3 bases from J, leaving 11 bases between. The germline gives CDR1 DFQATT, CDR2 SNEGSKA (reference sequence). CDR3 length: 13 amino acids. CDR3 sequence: CSASGGRYYGYTF. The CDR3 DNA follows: TGCAGTGCTAGTGGGGGGCGTTACTATGGCTACACCTTC.

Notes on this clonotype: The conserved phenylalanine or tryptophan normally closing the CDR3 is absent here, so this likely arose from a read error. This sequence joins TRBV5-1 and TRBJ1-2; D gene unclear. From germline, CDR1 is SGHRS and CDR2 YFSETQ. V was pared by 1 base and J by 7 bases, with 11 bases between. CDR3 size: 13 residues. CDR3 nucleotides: TGCGCCAGCAGCTTGACTGGGCTTCCTGGCTACACCCTC. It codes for CASSLTGLPGYTL.

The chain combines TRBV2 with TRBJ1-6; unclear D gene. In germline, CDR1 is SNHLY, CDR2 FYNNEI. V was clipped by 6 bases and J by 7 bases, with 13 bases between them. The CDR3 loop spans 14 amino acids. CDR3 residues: CASSPGVRNSPLHF. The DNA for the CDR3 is TGTGCCAGCAGCCCTGGGGTCCGGAATTCACCCCTCCACTTT.

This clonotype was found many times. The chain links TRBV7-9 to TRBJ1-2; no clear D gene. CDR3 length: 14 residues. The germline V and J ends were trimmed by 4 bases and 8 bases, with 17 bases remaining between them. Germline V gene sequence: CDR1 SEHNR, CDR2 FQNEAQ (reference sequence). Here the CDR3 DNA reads TGTGCCAGCAGCTCACCCGACGGTCCGGGAGGCTACACCTTC. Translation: CASSSPDGPGGYTF.

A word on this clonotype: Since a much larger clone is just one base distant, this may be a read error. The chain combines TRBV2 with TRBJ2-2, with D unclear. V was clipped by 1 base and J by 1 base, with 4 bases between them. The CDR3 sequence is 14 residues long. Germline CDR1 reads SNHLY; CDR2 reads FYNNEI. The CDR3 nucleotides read TGTGCCAGCAGTGAAGACGGGAACACCGGGGAGCTGTTTTTT. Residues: CASSEDGNTGELFF.

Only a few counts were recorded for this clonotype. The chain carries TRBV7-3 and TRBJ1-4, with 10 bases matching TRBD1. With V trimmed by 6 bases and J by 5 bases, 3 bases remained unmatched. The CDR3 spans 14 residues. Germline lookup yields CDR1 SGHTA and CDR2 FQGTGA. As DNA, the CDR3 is TGTGCCAGCAGAAGGACAGGGGGAAATGAAAAACTGTTTTTT. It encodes CASRRTGGNEKLFF.

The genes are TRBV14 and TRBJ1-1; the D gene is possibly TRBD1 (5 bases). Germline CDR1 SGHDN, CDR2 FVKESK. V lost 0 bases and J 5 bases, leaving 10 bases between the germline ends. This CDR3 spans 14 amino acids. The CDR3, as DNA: TGTGCCAGCAGCCAAGATATAGAGGGGACTGAAGCTTTCTTT. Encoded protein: CASSQDIEGTEAFF.

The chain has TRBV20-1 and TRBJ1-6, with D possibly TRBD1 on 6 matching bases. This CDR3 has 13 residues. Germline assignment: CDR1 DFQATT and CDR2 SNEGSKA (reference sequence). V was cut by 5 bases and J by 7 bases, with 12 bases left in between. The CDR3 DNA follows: TGCAGTGCTCGGACAGATTTGAATTCACCCCTCCACTTT. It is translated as CSARTDLNSPLHF.

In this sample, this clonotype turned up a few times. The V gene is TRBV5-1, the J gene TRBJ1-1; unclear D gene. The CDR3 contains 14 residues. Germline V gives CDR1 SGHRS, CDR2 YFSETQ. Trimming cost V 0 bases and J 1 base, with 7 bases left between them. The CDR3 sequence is CASSLETRNTEAFF. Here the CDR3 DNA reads TGCGCCAGCAGCTTGGAGACCAGGAACACTGAAGCTTTCTTT.

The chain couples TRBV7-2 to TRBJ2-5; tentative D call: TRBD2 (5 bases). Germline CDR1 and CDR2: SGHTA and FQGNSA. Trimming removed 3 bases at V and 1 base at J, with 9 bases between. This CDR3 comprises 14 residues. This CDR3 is CASSFGERQETQYF. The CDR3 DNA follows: TGTGCCAGCAGCTTTGGGGAGCGCCAAGAGACCCAGTACTTC.

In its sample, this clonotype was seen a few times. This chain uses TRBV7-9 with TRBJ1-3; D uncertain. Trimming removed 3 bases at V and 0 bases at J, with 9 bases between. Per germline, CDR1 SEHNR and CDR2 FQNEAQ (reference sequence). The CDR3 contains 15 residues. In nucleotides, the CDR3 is TGTGCCAGCAGCTTTGGCGGGAACTCTGGAAACACCATATATTTT. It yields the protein CASSFGGNSGNTIYF.

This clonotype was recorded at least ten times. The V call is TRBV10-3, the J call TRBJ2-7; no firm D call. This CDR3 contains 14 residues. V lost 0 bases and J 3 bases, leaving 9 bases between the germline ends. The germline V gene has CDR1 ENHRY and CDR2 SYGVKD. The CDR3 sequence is CAISESGSGYEQYF. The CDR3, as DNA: TGTGCCATCAGTGAGTCGGGGTCTGGCTACGAGCAGTACTTC.

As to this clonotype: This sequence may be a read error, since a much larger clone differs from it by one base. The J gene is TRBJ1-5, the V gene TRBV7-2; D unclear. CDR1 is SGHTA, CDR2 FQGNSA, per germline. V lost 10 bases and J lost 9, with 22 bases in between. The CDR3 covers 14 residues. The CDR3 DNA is TGTGCCATCAGTTCCACTACAATCAGTGGGCCCCAGCATTTT. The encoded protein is CAISSTTISGPQHF.

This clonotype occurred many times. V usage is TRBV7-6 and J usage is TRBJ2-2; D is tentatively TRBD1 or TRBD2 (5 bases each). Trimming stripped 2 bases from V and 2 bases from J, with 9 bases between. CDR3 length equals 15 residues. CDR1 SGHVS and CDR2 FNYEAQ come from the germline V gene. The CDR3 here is CASSLLGPNTGELFF. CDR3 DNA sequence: TGTGCCAGCAGCTTATTGGGACCCAACACCGGGGAGCTGTTTTTT.

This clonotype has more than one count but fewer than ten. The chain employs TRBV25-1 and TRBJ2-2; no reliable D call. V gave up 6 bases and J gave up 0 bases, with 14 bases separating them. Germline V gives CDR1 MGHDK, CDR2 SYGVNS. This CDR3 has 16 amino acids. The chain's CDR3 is CASSQEGLANTGELFF. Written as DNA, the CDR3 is TGTGCCAGCAGCCAAGAAGGATTAGCGAACACCGGGGAGCTGTTTTTT.

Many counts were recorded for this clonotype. The CDR3 loop is CASSFLVNTEAFF. The CDR3 bases are TGTGCCAGCAGCTTTTTGGTGAACACTGAAGCTTTCTTT. The rearrangement uses TRBV7-6 and TRBJ1-1, with D hard to call. Trimming left V 3 bases short and J 0 bases short, with 5 bases between. In germline, CDR1 is SGHVS, CDR2 FNYEAQ. This CDR3 region has 13 residues.

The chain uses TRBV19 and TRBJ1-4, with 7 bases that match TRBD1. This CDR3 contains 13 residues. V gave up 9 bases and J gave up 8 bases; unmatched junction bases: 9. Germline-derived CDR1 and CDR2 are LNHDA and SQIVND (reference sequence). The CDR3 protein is CASEPTGREKLFF. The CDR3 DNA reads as TGTGCCAGCGAACCGACAGGGCGGGAAAAACTGTTTTTT.

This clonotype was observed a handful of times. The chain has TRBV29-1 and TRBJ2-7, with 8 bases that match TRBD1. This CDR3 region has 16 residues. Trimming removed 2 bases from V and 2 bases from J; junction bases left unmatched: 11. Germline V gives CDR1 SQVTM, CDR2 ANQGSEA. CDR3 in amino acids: CSVESGLGDRTYEQYF. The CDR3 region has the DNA TGCAGCGTTGAATCCGGGCTGGGGGACAGGACCTACGAGCAGTACTTC.

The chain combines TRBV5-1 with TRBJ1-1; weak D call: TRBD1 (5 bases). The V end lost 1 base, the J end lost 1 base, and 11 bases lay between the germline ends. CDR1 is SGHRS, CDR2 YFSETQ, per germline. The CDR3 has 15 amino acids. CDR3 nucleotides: TGCGCCAGCAGCTTGCATTCGGGACCGAACACTGAAGCTTTCTTT. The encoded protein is CASSLHSGPNTEAFF.

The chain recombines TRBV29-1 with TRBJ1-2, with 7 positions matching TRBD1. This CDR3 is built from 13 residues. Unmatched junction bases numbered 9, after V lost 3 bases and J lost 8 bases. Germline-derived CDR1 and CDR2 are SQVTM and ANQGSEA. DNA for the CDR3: TGCAGCGTTGACGCCGGGACAGTCTTAGGCTACACCTTC. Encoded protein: CSVDAGTVLGYTF.

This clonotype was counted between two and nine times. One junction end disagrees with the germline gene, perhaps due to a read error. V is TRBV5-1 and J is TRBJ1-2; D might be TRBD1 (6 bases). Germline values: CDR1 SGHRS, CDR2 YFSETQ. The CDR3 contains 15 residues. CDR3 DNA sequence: TGTGCCAGCAGCTTGACCGGGACAATTAACTATGGCTACACCTTC. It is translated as CASSLTGTINYGYTF.

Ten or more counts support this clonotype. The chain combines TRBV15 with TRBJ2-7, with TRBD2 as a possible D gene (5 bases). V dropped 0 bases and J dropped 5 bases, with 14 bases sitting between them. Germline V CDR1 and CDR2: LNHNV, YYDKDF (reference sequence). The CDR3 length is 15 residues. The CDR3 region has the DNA TGTGCCACCAGCAGAGATCGTCGGGATTGGAACGAGCAGTACTTC. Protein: CATSRDRRDWNEQYF. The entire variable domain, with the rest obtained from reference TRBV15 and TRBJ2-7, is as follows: DAMVIQNPRYQVTQFGKPVTLSCSQTLNHNVMYWYQQKSSQAPKLLFHYYDKDFNNEADTPDNFQSRRPNTSFCFLDIRSPGLGDTAMYLCATSRDRRDWNEQYFGPGTRLTVT.

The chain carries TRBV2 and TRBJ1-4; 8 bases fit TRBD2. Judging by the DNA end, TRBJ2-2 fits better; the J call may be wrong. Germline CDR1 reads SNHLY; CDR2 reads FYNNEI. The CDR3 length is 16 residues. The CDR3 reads CASSSAGTRISGELFF. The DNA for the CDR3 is TGTGCCAGCAGTTCCGCCGGGACTAGGATATCCGGGGAGCTGTTTTTT.

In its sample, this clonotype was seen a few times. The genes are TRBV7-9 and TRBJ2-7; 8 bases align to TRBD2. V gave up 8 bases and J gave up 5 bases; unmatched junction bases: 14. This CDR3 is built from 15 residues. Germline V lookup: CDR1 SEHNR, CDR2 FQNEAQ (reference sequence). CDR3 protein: CASQERGGSLNEQYF. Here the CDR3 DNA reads TGTGCCAGCCAAGAACGGGGGGGGAGTTTAAACGAGCAGTACTTC.

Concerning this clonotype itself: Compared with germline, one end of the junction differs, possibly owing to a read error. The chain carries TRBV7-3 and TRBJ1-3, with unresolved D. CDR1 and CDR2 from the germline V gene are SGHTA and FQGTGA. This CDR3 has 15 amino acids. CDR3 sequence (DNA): TGTGCCAGCAGCTTAATTTCCGGAGCGGGAAACATCATATATTTT. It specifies CASSLISGAGNIIYF.